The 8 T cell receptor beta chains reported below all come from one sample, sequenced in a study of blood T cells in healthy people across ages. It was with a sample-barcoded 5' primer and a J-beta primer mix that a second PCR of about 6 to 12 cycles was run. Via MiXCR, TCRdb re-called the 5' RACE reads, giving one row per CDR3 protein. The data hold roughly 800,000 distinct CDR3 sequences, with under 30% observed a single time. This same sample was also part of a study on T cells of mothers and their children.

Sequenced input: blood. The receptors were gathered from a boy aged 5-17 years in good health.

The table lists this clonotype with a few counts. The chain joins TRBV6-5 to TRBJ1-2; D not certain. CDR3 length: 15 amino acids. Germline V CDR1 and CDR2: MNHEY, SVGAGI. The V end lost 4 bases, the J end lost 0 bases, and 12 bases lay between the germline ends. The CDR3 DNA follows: TGTGCCAGCAGTTTAAGACGGACTGCTAACTATGGCTACACCTTC. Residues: CASSLRRTANYGYTF.

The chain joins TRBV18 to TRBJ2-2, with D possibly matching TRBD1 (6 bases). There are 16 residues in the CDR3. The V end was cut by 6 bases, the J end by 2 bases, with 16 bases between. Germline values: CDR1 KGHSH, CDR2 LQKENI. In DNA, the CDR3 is TGTGCCAGCTCCCAGCCGGGGACACTAAACACCGGGGAGCTGTTTTTT. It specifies CASSQPGTLNTGELFF.

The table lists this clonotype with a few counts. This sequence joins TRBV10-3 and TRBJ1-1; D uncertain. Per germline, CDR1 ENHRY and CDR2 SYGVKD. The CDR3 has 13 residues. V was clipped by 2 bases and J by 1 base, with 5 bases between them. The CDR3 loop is CAISEAPNTEAFF. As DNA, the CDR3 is TGTGCCATCAGTGAGGCCCCGAACACTGAAGCTTTCTTT.

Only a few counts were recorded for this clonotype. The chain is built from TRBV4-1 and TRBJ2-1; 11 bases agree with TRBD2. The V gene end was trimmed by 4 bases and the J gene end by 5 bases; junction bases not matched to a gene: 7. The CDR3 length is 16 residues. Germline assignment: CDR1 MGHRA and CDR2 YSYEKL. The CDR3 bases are TGCGCCAGCAGCCGGTTAGCGGGGGGGCCTAACAATGAGCAGTTCTTC. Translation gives CASSRLAGGPNNEQFF.

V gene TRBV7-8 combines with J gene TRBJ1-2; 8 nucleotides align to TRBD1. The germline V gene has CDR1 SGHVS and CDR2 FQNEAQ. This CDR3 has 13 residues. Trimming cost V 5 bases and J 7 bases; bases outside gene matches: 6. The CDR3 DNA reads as TGTGCCAGCAGCCTACTTGGACAGGGTGGCTACACCTTC. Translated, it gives CASSLLGQGGYTF.

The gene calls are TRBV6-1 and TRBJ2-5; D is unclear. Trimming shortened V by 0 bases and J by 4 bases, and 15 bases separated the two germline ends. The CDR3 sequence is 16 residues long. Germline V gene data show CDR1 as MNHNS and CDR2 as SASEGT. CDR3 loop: CASSEAVNSGLETQYF. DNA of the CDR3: TGTGCCAGCAGTGAAGCAGTCAACTCCGGCCTAGAGACCCAGTACTTC.

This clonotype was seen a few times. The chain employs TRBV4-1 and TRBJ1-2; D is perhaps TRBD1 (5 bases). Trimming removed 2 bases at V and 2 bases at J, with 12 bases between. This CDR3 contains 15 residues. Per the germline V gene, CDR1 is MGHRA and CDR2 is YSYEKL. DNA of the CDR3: TGCGCCAGCAGCCAACTAGACGCAGGGAACTATGGCTACACCTTC. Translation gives CASSQLDAGNYGYTF.

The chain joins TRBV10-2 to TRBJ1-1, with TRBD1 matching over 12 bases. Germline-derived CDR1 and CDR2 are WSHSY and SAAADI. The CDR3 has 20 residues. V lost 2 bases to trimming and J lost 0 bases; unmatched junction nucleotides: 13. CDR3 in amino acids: CASSETHPAGTGGLNTEAFF. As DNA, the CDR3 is TGCGCCAGCAGTGAGACCCACCCAGCCGGGACAGGGGGCCTGAACACTGAAGCTTTCTTT.